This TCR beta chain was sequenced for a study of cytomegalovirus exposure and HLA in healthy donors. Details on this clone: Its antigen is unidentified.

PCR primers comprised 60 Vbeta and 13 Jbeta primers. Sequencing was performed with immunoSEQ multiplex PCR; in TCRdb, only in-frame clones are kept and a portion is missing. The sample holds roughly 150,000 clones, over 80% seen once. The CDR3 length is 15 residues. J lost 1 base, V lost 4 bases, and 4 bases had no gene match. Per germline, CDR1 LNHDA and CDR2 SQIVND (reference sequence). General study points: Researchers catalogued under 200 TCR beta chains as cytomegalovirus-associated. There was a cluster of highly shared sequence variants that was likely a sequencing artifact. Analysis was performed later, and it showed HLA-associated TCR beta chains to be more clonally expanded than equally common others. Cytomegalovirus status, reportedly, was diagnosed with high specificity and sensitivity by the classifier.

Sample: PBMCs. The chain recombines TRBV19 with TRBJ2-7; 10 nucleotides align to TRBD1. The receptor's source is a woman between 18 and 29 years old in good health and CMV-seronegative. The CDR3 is CASSSPGQGSYEQYF. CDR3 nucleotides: TGTGCCAGTAGTAGCCCGGGACAGGGGTCCTACGAGCAGTACTTC.